This entry features one T cell receptor beta chain sequence. Its specificity is unknown. This entry belongs to a study of T-cell reconstitution after alpha-beta-depleted transplantation in children. Study-level points and caveats: It was reported that alpha-beta T cells came from several hundred expanded graft clones (about two months after transplant).

Unique molecular identifiers were used to barcode this TCRbeta library. Using its own MiXCR run on the PCR reads, TCRdb lists one record per CDR3 protein. The sample contains around 210,000 distinct CDR3 sequences, about 7% of which appear only once. Per germline, CDR1 MNHEY and CDR2 SMNVEV (reference sequence). Trimming shortened V by 3 bases and J by 0 bases, and 12 bases separated the two germline ends. This CDR3 has 17 residues. Specimen: PBMCs, collected before TCRalphabeta/CD19-depleted stem cell transplant. The gene calls are TRBV27 and TRBJ1-6; no reliable D call. The TCR sequence derives from a boy younger than 10 with acute lymphoblastic leukemia, due to receive a stem cell transplant. In DNA form, the CDR3 reads TGTGCCAGCAGTTTGGGCCTCCTAAGCTCCTATAATTCACCCCTCCACTTT. It specifies CASSLGLLSSYNSPLHF.